The table lists the clone carrying this T cell receptor (beta chain) with a count of one. In the naive CD8 group, cells lacked CD45RO and were positively selected for CCR7, so terminally differentiated effector memory CD45RA+ cells were left out. This sample was included in a study of shared clonotypes between healthy human individuals. The protocol was immunoSEQ multiplex PCR, while the TCRdb copy is restricted to in-frame clones and leaves out a portion. The table has approximately 600,000 clones, around 96% seen once; the top ten hold over 0.095%. The sequence derives from a young woman in good health. Source material: naive CD8+ T cells sorted from blood.

CDR3 nucleotide sequence: TGTGCCAGCAGCACCTCGCGAGGCGGGAGGGCCTCAGATACGCAGTATTTT. Translated, it gives CASSTSRGGRASDTQYF. V and J are TRBV28 and TRBJ2-3; 9 bases match TRBD2. Germline V gives CDR1 MDHEN, CDR2 SYDVKM. V lost 6 bases, J lost 4 bases, and 14 bases stayed unmatched. CDR3 length: 17 residues.